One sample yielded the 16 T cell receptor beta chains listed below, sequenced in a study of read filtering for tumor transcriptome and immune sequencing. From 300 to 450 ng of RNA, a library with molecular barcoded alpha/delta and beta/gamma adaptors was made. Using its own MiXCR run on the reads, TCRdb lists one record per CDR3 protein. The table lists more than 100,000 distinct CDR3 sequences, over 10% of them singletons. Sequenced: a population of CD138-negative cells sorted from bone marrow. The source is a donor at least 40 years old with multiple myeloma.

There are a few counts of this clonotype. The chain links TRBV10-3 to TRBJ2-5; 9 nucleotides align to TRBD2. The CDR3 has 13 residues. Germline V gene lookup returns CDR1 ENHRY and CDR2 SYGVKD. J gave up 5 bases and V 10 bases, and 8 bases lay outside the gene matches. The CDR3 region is CATTAGGGETQYF. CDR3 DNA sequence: TGTGCCACCACAGCGGGAGGCGGGGAGACCCAGTACTTC.

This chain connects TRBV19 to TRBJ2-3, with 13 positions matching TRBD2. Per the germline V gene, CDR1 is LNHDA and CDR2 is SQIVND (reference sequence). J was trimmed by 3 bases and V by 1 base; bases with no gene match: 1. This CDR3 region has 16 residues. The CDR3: CASSIGLAGGTDTQYF. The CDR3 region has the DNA TGTGCCAGTAGTATAGGACTAGCGGGAGGAACAGATACGCAGTATTTT.

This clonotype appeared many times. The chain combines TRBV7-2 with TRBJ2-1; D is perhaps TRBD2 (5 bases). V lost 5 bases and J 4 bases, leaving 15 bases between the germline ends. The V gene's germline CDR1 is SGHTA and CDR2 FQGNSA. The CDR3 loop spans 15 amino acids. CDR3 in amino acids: CASSPSMRAYNEQFF. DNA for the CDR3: TGTGCCAGCAGCCCTAGTATGAGGGCGTACAATGAGCAGTTCTTC.

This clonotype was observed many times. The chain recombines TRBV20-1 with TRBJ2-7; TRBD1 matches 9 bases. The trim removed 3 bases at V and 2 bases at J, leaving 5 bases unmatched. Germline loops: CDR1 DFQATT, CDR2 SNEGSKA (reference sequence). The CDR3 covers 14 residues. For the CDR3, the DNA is TGCAGTGCTAGTGGGACAGGGATAACCTACGAGCAGTACTTC. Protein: CSASGTGITYEQYF.

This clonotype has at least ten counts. CDR3 bases: TGTGCCAGCAGCTTAGCTTTATTCGGGGAAATGCGTCTGAACACTGAAGCTTTCTTT. It specifies CASSLALFGEMRLNTEAFF. The chain uses TRBV7-8 and TRBJ1-1, with D uncertain. V was shortened by 0 bases and J by 0 bases, with 20 bases between the two germline ends. This CDR3 spans 19 amino acids. Germline loops: CDR1 SGHVS, CDR2 FQNEAQ.

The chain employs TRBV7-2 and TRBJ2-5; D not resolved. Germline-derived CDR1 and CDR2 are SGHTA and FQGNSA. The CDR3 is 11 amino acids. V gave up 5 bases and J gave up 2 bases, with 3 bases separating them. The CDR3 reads CASSAQETQYF. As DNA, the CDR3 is TGTGCCAGCAGCGCACAAGAGACCCAGTACTTC.

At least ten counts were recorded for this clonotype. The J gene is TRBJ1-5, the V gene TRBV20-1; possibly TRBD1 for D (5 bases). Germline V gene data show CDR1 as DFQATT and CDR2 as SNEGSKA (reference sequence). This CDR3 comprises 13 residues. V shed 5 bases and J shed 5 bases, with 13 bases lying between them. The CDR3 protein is CSAGRLGDQPQHF. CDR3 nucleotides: TGCAGTGCTGGAAGACTGGGGGATCAGCCCCAGCATTTT.

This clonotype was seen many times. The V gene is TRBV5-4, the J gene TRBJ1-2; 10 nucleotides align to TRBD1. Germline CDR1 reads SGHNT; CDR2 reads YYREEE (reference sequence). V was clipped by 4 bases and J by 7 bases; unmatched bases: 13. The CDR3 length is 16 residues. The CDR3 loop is CASSPEVGQGYGGYTF. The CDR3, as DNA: TGTGCCAGCAGCCCGGAGGTGGGACAGGGGTACGGTGGCTACACCTTC.

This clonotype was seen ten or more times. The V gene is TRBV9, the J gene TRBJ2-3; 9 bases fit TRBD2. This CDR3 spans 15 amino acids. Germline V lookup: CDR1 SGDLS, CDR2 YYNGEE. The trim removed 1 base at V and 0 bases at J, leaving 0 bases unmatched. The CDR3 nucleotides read TGTGCCAGCAGCGTACTAGCGGGGAGCACAGATACGCAGTATTTT. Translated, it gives CASSVLAGSTDTQYF.

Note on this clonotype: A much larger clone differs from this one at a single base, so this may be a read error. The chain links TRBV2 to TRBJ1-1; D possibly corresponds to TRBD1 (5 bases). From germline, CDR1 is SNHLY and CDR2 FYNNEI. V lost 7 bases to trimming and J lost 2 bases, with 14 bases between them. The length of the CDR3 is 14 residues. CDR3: CASMKRQTNTEAFF. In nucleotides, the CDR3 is TGTGCCAGCATGAAACGACAGACCAACACTGAAGCTTTCTTT. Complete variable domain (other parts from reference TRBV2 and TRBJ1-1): EPEVTQTPSHQVTQMGQEVILRCVPISNHLYFYWYRQILGQKVEFLVSFYNNEISEKSEIFDDQFSVERPDGSNFTLKIRSTKLEDSAMYFCASMKRQTNTEAFFGQGTRLTVV.

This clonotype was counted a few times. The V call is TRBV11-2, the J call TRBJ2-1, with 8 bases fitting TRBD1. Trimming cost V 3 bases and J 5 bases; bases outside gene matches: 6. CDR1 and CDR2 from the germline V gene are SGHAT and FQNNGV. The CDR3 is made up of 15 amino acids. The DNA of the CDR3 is TGTGCCAGCAGCTTCGGACAGGGCGCCAACAATGAGCAGTTCTTC. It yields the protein CASSFGQGANNEQFF.

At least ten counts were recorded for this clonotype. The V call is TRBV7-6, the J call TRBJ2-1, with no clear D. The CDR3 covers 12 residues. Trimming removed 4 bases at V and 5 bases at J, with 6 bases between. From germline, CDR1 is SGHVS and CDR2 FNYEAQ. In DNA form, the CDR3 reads TGTGCCAGCAGCTCACGAGACAATGAGCAGTTCTTC. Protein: CASSSRDNEQFF.

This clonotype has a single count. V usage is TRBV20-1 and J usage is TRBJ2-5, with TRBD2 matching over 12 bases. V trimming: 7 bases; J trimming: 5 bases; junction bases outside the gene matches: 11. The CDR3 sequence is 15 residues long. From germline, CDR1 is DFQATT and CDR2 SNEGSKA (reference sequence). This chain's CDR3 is CSVTLAGGPMETQYF. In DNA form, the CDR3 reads TGCAGTGTAACCCTAGCGGGAGGGCCCATGGAGACCCAGTACTTC.

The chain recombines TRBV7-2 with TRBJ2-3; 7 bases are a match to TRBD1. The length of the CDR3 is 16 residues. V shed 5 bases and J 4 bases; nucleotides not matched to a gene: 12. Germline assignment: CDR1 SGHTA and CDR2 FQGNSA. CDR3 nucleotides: TGTGCCAGCAGCCAAGGGGGCAGGTTTCGGGCAGATACGCAGTATTTT. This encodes CASSQGGRFRADTQYF.

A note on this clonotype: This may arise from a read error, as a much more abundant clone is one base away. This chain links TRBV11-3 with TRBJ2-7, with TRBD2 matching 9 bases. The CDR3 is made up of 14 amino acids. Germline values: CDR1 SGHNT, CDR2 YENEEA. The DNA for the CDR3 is TGTGCCAGCAGCTTGGTAGCGGGAGCCTACGGGCAGTACTTC. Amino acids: CASSLVAGAYGQYF.

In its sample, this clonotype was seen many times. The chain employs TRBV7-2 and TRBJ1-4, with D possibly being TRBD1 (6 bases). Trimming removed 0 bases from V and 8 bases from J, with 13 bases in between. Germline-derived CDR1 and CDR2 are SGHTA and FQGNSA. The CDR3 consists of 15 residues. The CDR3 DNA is TGTGCCAGCAGCTTAGCCGGCGGACAGTACGAAAAACTGTTTTTT. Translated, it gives CASSLAGGQYEKLFF. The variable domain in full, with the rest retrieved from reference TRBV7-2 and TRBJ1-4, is GAGVSQSPSNKVTEKGKDVELRCDPISGHTALYWYRQSLGQGLEFLIYFQGNSAPDKSGLPSDRFSAERTGGSVSTLTIQRTQQEDSAVYLCASSLAGGQYEKLFFGSGTQLSVL.